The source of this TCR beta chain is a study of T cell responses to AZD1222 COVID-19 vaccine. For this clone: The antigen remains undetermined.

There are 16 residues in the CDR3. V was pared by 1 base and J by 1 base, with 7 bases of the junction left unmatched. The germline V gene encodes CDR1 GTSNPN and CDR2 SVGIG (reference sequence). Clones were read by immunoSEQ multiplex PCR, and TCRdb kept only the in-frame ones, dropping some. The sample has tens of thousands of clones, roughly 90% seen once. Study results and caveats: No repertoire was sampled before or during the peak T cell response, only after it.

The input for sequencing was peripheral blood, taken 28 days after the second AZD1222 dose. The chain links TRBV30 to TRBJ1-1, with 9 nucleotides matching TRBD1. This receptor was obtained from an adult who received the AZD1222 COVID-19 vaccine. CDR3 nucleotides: TGTGCCTGGAGTGGACACAGGGGGCTGGGGAACACTGAAGCTTTCTTT. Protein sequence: CAWSGHRGLGNTEAFF.